This TCR beta chain originates from a study of patients and donors after allogeneic stem cell transplantation. The sample holds many counts of this clonotype. The CDR3 consists of 13 residues. CDR1 and CDR2 (germline): SGDLS, YYNGEE. V was cut by 2 bases and J by 8 bases, with 11 bases left in between. Via MiXCR, TCRdb re-called the RT-PCR reads, giving one row per CDR3 protein. The data contain roughly 30,000 distinct CDR3 sequences, 6.8% of them singletons. The source material was blood, either unsorted or a sorted T cell fraction (not recorded which). The source of this sequence is a human donor who was either an allogeneic HSCT recipient or a stem cell or donor lymphocyte infusion donor (not recorded which). It is not recorded whose cells these are; they may come from a transplant donor. The rearrangement joins TRBV9 to TRBJ1-5; maybe TRBD1 (5 bases). The CDR3 protein is CASSVTMGEPQHF. CDR3 sequence (DNA): TGTGCCAGCAGCGTTACTATGGGGGAGCCCCAGCATTTT.